This record covers a single T cell receptor (beta chain). A much larger clone sits a single nucleotide away, making a read error possible. Constant-region reverse primers amplified full-length variable regions, followed by semi-nested Nested Universal Primer A PCR. Each CDR3 protein is one row after TCRdb ran MiXCR on the 5' RACE reads. This table has around 21,000 distinct CDR3 sequences, about 29% appearing once. This CDR3 comprises 15 residues. V was trimmed by 7 bases and J by 10 bases, leaving 25 bases between them. Germline V gene data show CDR1 as SGHVS and CDR2 as FQNEAQ. Source material: tumor-infiltrating naive CD4+ T cells sorted from the breast tumor. Subset here: naive CD4+ T cells, CD4+CD45RA+CD25-. The chain couples TRBV7-8 to TRBJ1-1; D is perhaps TRBD1 (5 bases). This sequence originates from a female donor with breast cancer. CDR3 sequence: CASKNLLTAGDGAFF. The DNA for the CDR3 is TGTGCCAGCAAGAATCTATTGACAGCGGGGGACGGAGCTTTCTTT.